This T cell receptor (beta chain) was sequenced during a study of blood T cell repertoires in COVID-19. Assay used: immunoSEQ multiplex PCR; TCRdb lists only in-frame clones, some missing. The data contain hundreds of thousands of clones, 88% of them singletons. Germline V lookup: CDR1 SGHTA, CDR2 FQGNSA. V shed 5 bases, J shed 4 bases, and the junction held 6 bases outside the gene matches. The CDR3 sequence is 14 residues long. Sequenced input: peripheral blood. V is TRBV7-2 and J is TRBJ2-5; 8 bases map to TRBD2. The sequence came from an elderly man with acute or convalescent COVID-19. CDR3 bases: TGTGCCAGCAGCCCTCAGCGGGGGAGAGAGACCCAGTACTTC. Residues: CASSPQRGRETQYF.